The following is a TCR beta chain sequence with its context. Its antigen is currently unknown. The sample is drawn from a study of beta chain features in type 1 diabetes. At the level of the study: Examined across all samples were approximately 99 million sorted cells. Overall study findings and caveats: Shorter TCRB CDR3s, moderately but significantly so, marked every one of the four CD4+ subsets in Type 1 diabetes patients.

The authors reverse transcribed all of the isolated RNA, so sequencing captured expressed TCRB transcripts. Some clones are missing from TCRdb's copy, which holds only in-frame ones; the method was immunoSEQ multiplex PCR. Altogether a few hundred thousand clones are present, about 14% being singletons, with the ten largest covering 0.013% to 0.015%. Germline values: CDR1 MDHEN, CDR2 SYDVKM. V lost 3 bases and J lost 2, with 8 bases in between. The CDR3 spans 13 residues. The rearrangement joins TRBV28 to TRBJ2-7; D is perhaps TRBD1 (5 bases). The sequencing sample was made of naive CD4+ T cells from blood. This receptor was taken from a woman aged 18 to 35 with type 1 diabetes. CDR3 loop: CASSFQGTYEQYF. In nucleotides, the CDR3 is TGTGCCAGCAGTTTTCAGGGTACCTACGAGCAGTACTTC.